The 18 T cell receptor beta chains presented below share a single source sample, sequenced in a study of T-cell reconstitution after alpha-beta-depleted transplantation in children. Using unique molecular identifiers, the investigators prepared the TCRbeta library. TCRdb itself ran the PCR reads through MiXCR, one entry per CDR3 protein. Here the sample spans a few hundred thousand distinct CDR3 sequences, roughly 10% being singletons. Here the sequenced sample was PBMCs from the stem cell graft donor, taken from the stem cell graft. These receptors were taken from a human donor who donated a stem cell graft to a child with acute myeloid leukemia.

This clonotype was counted between two and nine times. This chain joins TRBV10-3 and TRBJ1-4, with a tentative D call TRBD1 (6 bases). This CDR3 is 16 amino acids long. Trimming took 0 bases from V and 4 from J, leaving 12 bases between them. CDR1 is ENHRY, CDR2 SYGVKD, per germline. For the CDR3, the DNA is TGTGCCATCAGTGAGTCGACAGGACGGGGTAATGAAAAACTGTTTTTT. Its protein product is CAISESTGRGNEKLFF.

J is TRBJ1-1 and V is TRBV7-2, with a weak D call TRBD1 (5 bases). The V end was cut by 3 bases, the J end by 8 bases, with 13 bases between. Germline CDR1 and CDR2: SGHTA and FQGNSA. This CDR3 comprises 13 residues. CDR3 nucleotides: TGTGCCAGCAGCTTTTTGGGGGAACGGGAAGCTTTCTTT. Protein product: CASSFLGEREAFF.

A few counts support this clonotype. This chain connects TRBV10-3 to TRBJ2-7; TRBD2 aligns across 8 bases. This CDR3 region has 14 residues. J gave up 3 bases and V 4 bases, and 5 bases lay outside the gene matches. CDR1 is ENHRY, CDR2 SYGVKD, per germline. CDR3 residues: CAISAPGGYYEQYF. The DNA of the CDR3 is TGTGCCATCAGTGCCCCGGGAGGGTACTACGAGCAGTACTTC.

This clonotype was counted between two and nine times. The chain has TRBV7-8 and TRBJ1-1; weak D call: TRBD1 (5 bases). Germline V gene sequence: CDR1 SGHVS, CDR2 FQNEAQ. The CDR3 contains 15 residues. Trimming took off 3 bases at V and 6 bases at J, with 17 bases between the two ends. CDR3 region: CASSFGTPSGAEAFF. The CDR3 DNA reads as TGTGCCAGCAGCTTTGGGACGCCGAGTGGGGCTGAAGCTTTCTTT.

The V call is TRBV5-1, the J call TRBJ2-7; TRBD2 aligns across 10 bases. The trim removed 0 bases at V and 0 bases at J, leaving 6 bases unmatched. This CDR3 spans 17 amino acids. Germline assignment: CDR1 SGHRS and CDR2 YFSETQ. The CDR3 DNA reads as TGCGCCAGCAGCTTGGATACGGGACTAGCGTTCTCCTACGAGCAGTACTTC. Translation gives CASSLDTGLAFSYEQYF.

This clonotype was detected ten times or more. The chain combines TRBV7-2 with TRBJ1-5, with D possibly being TRBD1 (5 bases). Germline V gene lookup returns CDR1 SGHTA and CDR2 FQGNSA. The germline V and J ends were trimmed by 5 bases and 4 bases, with 9 bases remaining between them. The CDR3 runs to 13 residues. The CDR3 loop reads CASSPQGNQPQHF. The CDR3 coding sequence is TGTGCCAGCAGCCCCCAGGGAAATCAGCCCCAGCATTTT.

CDR3 loop: CASSQGLRLFF. In nucleotides, the CDR3 is TGTGCCAGCAGTCAGGGACTTCGGCTGTTTTTT. V is TRBV6-2 or TRBV6-3 and J is TRBJ2-2; D is possibly TRBD2 (6 bases). Trimming removed 5 bases at V and 13 bases at J, with 11 bases between. The V gene's germline CDR1 is MNHEY and CDR2 SVGEGT. The CDR3 covers 11 residues.

Only a few counts were recorded for this clonotype. CDR3 sequence (DNA): TGTGCCAGCACCGACAGGGTTTACGAGCAGTACGTC. This codes for CASTDRVYEQYV. The V gene is TRBV5-6, the J gene TRBJ2-7, with 7 bases identical to TRBD1. The trim removed 6 bases at V and 4 bases at J, leaving 4 bases unmatched. Per the germline V gene, CDR1 is SGHDT and CDR2 is YYEEEE. The CDR3 has 12 amino acids.

This clonotype was seen more than once but under ten times. J is TRBJ2-1 and V is TRBV7-9; TRBD2 is a possible D gene (6 bases). V was trimmed by 2 bases and J by 2 bases, leaving 22 bases between them. The CDR3 covers 19 residues. The V gene's germline CDR1 is SEHNR and CDR2 FQNEAQ (reference sequence). The CDR3 is CASSLREARTTRTYNEQFF. In nucleotides, the CDR3 is TGTGCCAGCAGCTTACGTGAGGCGAGGACTACCCGAACCTACAATGAGCAGTTCTTC.

The chain combines TRBV20-1 with TRBJ2-1; 11 nucleotides align to TRBD2. Germline assignment: CDR1 DFQATT and CDR2 SNEGSKA (reference sequence). The V gene end was trimmed by 1 base and the J gene end by 10 bases; junction bases not matched to a gene: 3. This CDR3 spans 13 amino acids. CDR3 residues: CSARGLAGLEQFF. The CDR3 DNA reads TGCAGTGCTAGAGGACTAGCGGGGTTAGAGCAGTTCTTC.

The CDR3 spells CASSSQTSGTNEQFF. The CDR3 nucleotides read TGTGCCAGCAGTTCCCAGACTAGCGGGACTAATGAGCAGTTCTTC. The rearrangement joins TRBV6-5 to TRBJ2-1; TRBD2 aligns across 11 bases. The germline CDR1 and CDR2 sequences are MNHEY and SVGAGI. The CDR3 runs to 15 residues. V lost 4 bases to trimming and J lost 7 bases; unmatched junction nucleotides: 6.

The chain joins TRBV7-6 to TRBJ1-6; D might be TRBD1 (6 bases). Looked up from germline, CDR1 is SGHVS and CDR2 is FNYEAQ. The CDR3 totals 14 residues. Trimming pared 1 base from V and 6 bases from J, leaving 7 bases between. CDR3 loop: CASSLGTVNSPLHF. Written as DNA, the CDR3 is TGTGCCAGCAGCTTAGGGACAGTTAATTCACCCCTCCACTTT.

This clonotype has ten or more counts. The chain carries TRBV5-6 and TRBJ2-3, with 11 bases lining up with TRBD1. V gave up 3 bases and J gave up 6 bases; unmatched junction bases: 9. The CDR3 has 16 residues. CDR1 SGHDT and CDR2 YYEEEE come from the germline V gene. The DNA for the CDR3 is TGTGCCAGCAGCTCCACCGGGACAGGGGGATGGGATACGCAGTATTTT. It yields the protein CASSSTGTGGWDTQYF.

This clonotype was seen ten or more times. The rearrangement uses TRBV20-1 and TRBJ1-4, with D uncertain. The CDR3 is made up of 12 amino acids. V was trimmed by 3 bases and J by 8 bases, leaving 10 bases between them. Germline-derived CDR1 and CDR2 are DFQATT and SNEGSKA (reference sequence). DNA of the CDR3: TGCAGTGCTAGTCGCTCGGGCGAAAAACTGTTTTTT. This gives the protein CSASRSGEKLFF.

This clonotype occurred a few times. The V call is TRBV6-1, the J call TRBJ2-3, with D possibly matching TRBD2 (5 bases). Germline loops: CDR1 MNHNS, CDR2 SASEGT. The CDR3 runs 14 residues. Trimming pared 6 bases from V and 7 bases from J, leaving 17 bases between. The CDR3 DNA reads TGTGCCAGCAGCGAAACTAGTTTTCGGTATACGCAGTATTTT. Protein sequence: CASSETSFRYTQYF.

The chain links TRBV7-9 to TRBJ1-5; TRBD1 agrees at 7 bases. In germline, CDR1 is SEHNR, CDR2 FQNEAQ (reference sequence). The ends lost 1 base at V and 5 bases at J; junction bases unmatched: 5. The CDR3 covers 15 residues. The CDR3 region has the DNA TGTGCCAGCAGCTTAGGGGGACAGTTACATCAGCCCCAGCATTTT. Translation gives CASSLGGQLHQPQHF.

This chain links TRBV29-1 with TRBJ2-5, with D unclear. Deletions cut 5 bases from V and 5 bases from J, with 9 bases between. CDR1 and CDR2 from the germline V gene are SQVTM and ANQGSEA. The length of the CDR3 is 11 residues. CDR3 sequence (DNA): TGCAGCGTTAGATTACGCGAGACCCAGTACTTC. This translates into CSVRLRETQYF.

This clonotype has more than one count but fewer than ten. The chain uses TRBV6-2 or TRBV6-3 and TRBJ2-7; the D gene is possibly TRBD1 (7 bases). From germline, CDR1 is MNHEY and CDR2 SVGEGT. Trimming removed 7 bases from V and 9 bases from J, with 19 bases in between. The CDR3 length is 13 residues. The DNA for the CDR3 is TGTGCCAGCAACCCTGCGGACAGGAGGGGGCAGTACGTC. Translated, it gives CASNPADRRGQYV.